This T cell receptor (beta chain) emerged from a study of radiation and T cells in renal cell carcinoma. General observations from the study: Without pretreatment biopsies, baseline tumor clonotype presence was undetermined.

The V gene's germline CDR1 is MNHNS and CDR2 SASEGT. V lost 11 bases and J lost 4, with 9 bases in between. The CDR3 consists of 11 residues. Concerning this clone itself: Its specificity is unknown.

As to time point: blood 2 weeks post-SBRT. Treatment in this sample: 15 Gy SBRT to primary tumor, nephrectomy 4 weeks later. Repertoires were generated with immunoSEQ multiplex PCR, while TCRdb's copy carries only in-frame clones and drops some. The data contain 100,000 to 150,000 clones, roughly four fifths of them singletons. Specimen: blood, collected from a patient whose treatment included radiotherapy and nephrectomy. The sequence derives from a man aged 45-65 years with renal cell carcinoma. V and J are TRBV6-1 and TRBJ2-1; D gene unclear. The DNA of the CDR3 is TGTGCCTCAATGAGTTACAATGAGCAGTTCTTC. Amino acids: CASMSYNEQFF.